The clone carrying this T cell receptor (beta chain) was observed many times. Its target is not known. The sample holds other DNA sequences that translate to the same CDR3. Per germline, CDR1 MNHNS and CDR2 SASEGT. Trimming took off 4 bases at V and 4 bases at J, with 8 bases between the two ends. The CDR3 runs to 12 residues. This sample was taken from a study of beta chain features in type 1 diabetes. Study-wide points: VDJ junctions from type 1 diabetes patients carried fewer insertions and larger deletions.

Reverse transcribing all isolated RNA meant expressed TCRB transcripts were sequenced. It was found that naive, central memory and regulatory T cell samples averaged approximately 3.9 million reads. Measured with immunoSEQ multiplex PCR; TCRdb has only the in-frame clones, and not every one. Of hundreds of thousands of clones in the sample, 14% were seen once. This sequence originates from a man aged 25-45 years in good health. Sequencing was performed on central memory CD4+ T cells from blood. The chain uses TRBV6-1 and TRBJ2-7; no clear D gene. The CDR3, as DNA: TGTGCCAGCAGTGGAGGCGTGTACGAGCAGTACTTC. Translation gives CASSGGVYEQYF.